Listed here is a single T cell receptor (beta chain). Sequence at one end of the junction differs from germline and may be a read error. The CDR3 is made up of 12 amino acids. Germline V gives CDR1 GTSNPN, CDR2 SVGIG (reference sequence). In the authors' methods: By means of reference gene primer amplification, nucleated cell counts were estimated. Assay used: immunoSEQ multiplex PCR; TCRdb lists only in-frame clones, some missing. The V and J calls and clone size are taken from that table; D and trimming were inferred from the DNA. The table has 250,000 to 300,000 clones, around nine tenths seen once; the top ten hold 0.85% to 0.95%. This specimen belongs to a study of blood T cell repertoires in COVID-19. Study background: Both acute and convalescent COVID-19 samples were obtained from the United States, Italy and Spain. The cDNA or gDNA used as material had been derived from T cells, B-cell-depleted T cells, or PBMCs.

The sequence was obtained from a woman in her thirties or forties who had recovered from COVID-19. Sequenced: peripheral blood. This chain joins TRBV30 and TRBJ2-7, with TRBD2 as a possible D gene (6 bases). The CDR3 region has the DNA TGTGCCTGGACTTCGGGCGGCGGGACCCTGGGGTTC. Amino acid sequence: CAWTSGGGTLGF. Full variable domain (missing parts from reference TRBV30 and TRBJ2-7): SQTIHQWPATLVQPVGSPLSLECTVEGTSNPNLYWYRQAAGRGLQLLFYSVGIGQISSEVPQNLSASRPQDRQFILSSKKLLLSDSGFYLCAWTSGGGTLGFGPGTRLTVT.